The clone carrying this TCR beta chain was found once. Its antigen is undetermined. The V gene end was trimmed by 3 bases and the J gene end by 4 bases; junction bases not matched to a gene: 13. The CDR3 loop spans 18 amino acids. Germline assignment: CDR1 SGDLS and CDR2 YYNGEE. These data come from a study of cytomegalovirus exposure and HLA in healthy donors. General study findings and limits: Earlier analysis looked at TCR beta V segments, and most were productive about 90% or about 30% of the time. Some V segments (TRBV6-2 and TRBV6-3 among them) were excluded as indistinguishable.

The study ran its PCR with 60 Vbeta and 13 Jbeta primers. The repertoire was sequenced with immunoSEQ multiplex PCR; TCRdb's copy has only in-frame clones and lacks some. The table includes roughly 34,000 clones, approximately 80% detected once. The sample was PBMCs. The chain uses TRBV9 and TRBJ2-1; 10 bases map to TRBD1. This sequence originates from a male donor in good health and CMV-seronegative. CDR3 nucleotide sequence: TGTGCCAGCAGCGCCTACACGTCCCGGGACAGGGGATACAATGAGCAGTTCTTC. Translated: CASSAYTSRDRGYNEQFF.